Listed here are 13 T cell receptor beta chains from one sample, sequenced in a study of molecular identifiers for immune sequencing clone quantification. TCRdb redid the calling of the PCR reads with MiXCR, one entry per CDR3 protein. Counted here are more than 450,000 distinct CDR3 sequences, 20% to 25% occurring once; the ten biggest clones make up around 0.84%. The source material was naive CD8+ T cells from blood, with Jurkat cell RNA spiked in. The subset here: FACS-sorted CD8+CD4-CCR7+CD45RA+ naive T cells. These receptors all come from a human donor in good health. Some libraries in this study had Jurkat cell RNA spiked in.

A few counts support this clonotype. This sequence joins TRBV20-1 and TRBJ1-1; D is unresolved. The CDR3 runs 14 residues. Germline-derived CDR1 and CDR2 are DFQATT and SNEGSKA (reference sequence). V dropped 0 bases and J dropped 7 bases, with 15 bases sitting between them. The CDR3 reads CSARDHHLLNEAFF. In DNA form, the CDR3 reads TGCAGTGCTAGAGATCACCATCTCTTAAATGAAGCTTTCTTT.

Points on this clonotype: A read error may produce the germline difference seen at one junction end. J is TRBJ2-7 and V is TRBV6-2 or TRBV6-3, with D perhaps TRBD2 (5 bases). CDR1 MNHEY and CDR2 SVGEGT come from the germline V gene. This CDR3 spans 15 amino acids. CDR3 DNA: TGTACCAGCAGTTACCCACGGGAATGGTCCTACGAGCAGTACTTC. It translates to CTSSYPREWSYEQYF.

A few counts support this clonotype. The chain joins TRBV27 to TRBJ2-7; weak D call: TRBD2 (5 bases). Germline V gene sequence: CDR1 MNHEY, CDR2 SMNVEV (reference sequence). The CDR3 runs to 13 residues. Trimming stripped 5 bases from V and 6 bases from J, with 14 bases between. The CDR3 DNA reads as TGTGCCAGCAGTGTCGGACTGTTGCTCGAGCAGTACTTC. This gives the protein CASSVGLLLEQYF.

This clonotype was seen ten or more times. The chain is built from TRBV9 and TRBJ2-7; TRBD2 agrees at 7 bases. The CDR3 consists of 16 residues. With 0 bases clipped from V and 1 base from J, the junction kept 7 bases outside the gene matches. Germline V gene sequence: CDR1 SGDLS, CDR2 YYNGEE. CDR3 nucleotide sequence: TGTGCCAGCAGCGTAGAGGGTCTAGCGGATTCCTACGAGCAGTACTTC. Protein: CASSVEGLADSYEQYF.

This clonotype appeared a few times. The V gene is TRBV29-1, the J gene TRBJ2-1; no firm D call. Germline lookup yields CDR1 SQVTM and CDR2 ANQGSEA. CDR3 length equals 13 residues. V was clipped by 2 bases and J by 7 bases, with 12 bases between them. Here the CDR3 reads CSVETVRWNEQFF. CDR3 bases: TGCAGCGTTGAAACGGTCCGTTGGAATGAGCAGTTCTTC.

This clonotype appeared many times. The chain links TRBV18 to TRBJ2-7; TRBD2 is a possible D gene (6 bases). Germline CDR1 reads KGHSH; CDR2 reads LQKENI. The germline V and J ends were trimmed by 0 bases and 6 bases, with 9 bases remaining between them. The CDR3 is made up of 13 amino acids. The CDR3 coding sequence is TGTGCCAGCTCACCACCGGCGGGATCCGAGCAGTACTTC. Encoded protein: CASSPPAGSEQYF. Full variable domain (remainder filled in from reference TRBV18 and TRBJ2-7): NAGVMQNPRHLVRRRGQEARLRCSPMKGHSHVYWYRQLPEEGLKFMVYLQKENIIDESGMPKERFSAEFPKEGPSILRIQQVVRGDSAAYFCASSPPAGSEQYFGPGTRLTVT.

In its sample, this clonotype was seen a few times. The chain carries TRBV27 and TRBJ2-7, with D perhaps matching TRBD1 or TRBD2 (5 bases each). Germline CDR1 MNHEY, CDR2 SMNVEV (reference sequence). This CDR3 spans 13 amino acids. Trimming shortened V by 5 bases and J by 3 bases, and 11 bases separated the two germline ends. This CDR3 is CASSVGAHYEQYF. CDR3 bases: TGTGCCAGCAGTGTCGGGGCCCACTACGAGCAGTACTTC.

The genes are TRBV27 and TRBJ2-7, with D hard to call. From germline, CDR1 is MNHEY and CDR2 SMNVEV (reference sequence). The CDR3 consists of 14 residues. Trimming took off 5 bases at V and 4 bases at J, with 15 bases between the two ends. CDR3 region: CASSDLAEIYEQYF. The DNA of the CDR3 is TGTGCCAGCAGTGATCTTGCGGAGATTTACGAGCAGTACTTC.

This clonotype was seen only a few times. The CDR3 DNA follows: TGTGCCAGCAGCCCGTCCGGGACAGGGGGTACCCATGAGCAGTTCTTC. This encodes CASSPSGTGGTHEQFF. The genes are TRBV7-9 and TRBJ2-1, with 11 bases lining up with TRBD1. The CDR3 spans 16 residues. Germline V gene lookup returns CDR1 SEHNR and CDR2 FQNEAQ (reference sequence). J gave up 8 bases and V 5 bases, and 11 bases lay outside the gene matches.

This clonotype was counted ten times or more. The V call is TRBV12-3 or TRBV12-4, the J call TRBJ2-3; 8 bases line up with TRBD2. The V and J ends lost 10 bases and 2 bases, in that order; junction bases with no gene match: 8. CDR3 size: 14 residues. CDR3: CATGTSGLTDTQYF. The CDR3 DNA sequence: TGTGCCACCGGTACTAGCGGACTCACAGATACGCAGTATTTT.

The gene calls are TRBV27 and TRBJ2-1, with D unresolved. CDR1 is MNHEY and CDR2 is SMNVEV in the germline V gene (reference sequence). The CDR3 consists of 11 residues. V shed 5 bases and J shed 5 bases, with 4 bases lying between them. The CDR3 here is CASSHHNEQFF. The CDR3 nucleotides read TGTGCCAGCAGTCACCACAATGAGCAGTTCTTC.

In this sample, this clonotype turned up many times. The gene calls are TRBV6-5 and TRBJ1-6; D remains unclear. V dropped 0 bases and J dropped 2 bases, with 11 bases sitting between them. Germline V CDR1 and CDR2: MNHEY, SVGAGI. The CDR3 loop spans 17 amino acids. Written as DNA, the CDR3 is TGTGCCAGCAGTTACTCGAAAGGAGGACCCTATAATTCACCCCTCCACTTT. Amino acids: CASSYSKGGPYNSPLHF.

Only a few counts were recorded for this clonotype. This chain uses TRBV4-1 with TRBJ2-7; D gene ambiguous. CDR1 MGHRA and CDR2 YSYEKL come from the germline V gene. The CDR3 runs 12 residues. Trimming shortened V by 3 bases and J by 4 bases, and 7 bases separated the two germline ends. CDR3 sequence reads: CASSQTEYEQYF. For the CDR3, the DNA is TGCGCCAGCAGCCAGACCGAGTACGAGCAGTACTTC.